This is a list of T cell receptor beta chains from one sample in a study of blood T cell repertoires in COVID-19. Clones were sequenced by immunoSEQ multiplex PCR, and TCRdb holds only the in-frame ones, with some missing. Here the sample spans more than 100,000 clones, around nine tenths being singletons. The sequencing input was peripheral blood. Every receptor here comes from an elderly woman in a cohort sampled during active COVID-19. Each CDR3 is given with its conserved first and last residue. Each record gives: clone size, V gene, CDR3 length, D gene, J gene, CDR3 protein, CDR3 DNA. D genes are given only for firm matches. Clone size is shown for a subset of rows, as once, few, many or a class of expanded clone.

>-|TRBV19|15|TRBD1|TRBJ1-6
CASSEGGSIDSPLHF
TGTGCCAGTAGTGAAGGGGGCTCTATAGATTCACCCCTCCACTTT
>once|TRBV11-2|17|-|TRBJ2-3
CASSQIPGLGSLDTQYF
TGTGCCAGCAGCCAAATCCCGGGACTGGGCTCTCTGGATACGCAGTATTTT
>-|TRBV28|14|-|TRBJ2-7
CASRPPLAQGDSYF
TGTGCCAGCAGGCCACCACTAGCCCAAGGGGATTCGTACTTC
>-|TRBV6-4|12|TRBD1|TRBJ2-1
CASSEQGSEQFF
TGTGCCAGCAGTGAACAGGGGAGTGAGCAGTTCTTC
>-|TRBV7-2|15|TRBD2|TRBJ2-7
CASSLGLAGKYEQYF
TGTGCCAGCAGCTTGGGACTAGCGGGGAAATACGAGCAGTACTTC
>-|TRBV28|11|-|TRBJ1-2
CASGQTYGYTF
TGTGCCAGCGGACAGACCTATGGCTACACCTTC
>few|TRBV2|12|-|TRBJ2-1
CASSPTYNEQFF
TGTGCCAGCAGCCCCACTTACAATGAGCAGTTCTTC
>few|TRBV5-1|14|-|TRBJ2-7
CASRIGQIGDEQYF
TGCGCCAGCAGAATTGGACAGATCGGCGACGAGCAGTACTTC
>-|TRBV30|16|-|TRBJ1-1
CAWSSLRGSGGTEAFF
TGTGCCTGGAGTTCTCTACGCGGGAGCGGGGGTACTGAAGCTTTCTTT
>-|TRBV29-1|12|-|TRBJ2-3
CSVDRDTDTQYF
TGCAGCGTAGACCGGGACACAGATACGCAGTATTTT
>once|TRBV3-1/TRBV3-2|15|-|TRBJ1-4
CASSQDLRAGEKLFF
TGTGCCAGCAGCCAAGACTTGCGGGCTGGTGAAAAACTGTTTTTT
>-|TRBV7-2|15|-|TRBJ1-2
CASSLAPGGTYGYTF
TGTGCCAGCAGCTTAGCACCGGGGGGCACCTATGGCTACACCTTC
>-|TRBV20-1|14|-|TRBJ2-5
CSASAQGYQETQYF
TGCAGTGCTAGTGCTCAGGGGTACCAAGAGACCCAGTACTTC
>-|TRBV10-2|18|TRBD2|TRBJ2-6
CASSSISGSHSGANVLTF
TGCGCCAGCAGCTCCATTAGCGGGAGTCACTCTGGGGCCAACGTCCTGACTTTC